This TCR beta chain is drawn from a study of T cell responses to AZD1222 COVID-19 vaccine. Points from the study as a whole: Most donors were white British, females outnumbered males, and clonal diversity was possibly underestimated. Spike regions recognized by vaccine-associated CD4 TCRs spanned the protein, led by 160-218 and 743-854.

Notes on this clone: What it recognizes is unknown.

TCRdb keeps only in-frame clones here, not all; method: immunoSEQ multiplex PCR. The sample holds about 180,000 clones, roughly 91% seen once. Germline values: CDR1 LGHDT, CDR2 YNNKEL (reference sequence). V was shortened by 0 bases and J by 9 bases, with 6 bases between the two germline ends. The CDR3 has 12 amino acids. The clonotype was recovered from an adult who received the MenACWY meningococcal vaccine as a control. This material consisted of peripheral blood, taken 28 days after the second dose of the MenACWY control vaccine. The chain carries TRBV3-1 (or the pseudogene TRBV3-2) and TRBJ2-1; perhaps TRBD2 as D (6 bases). The CDR3: CASSQERGEQFF. As DNA, the CDR3 is TGTGCCAGCAGCCAAGAGCGGGGTGAGCAGTTCTTC.